The next 27 T cell receptor beta chains were all read from a single sample in a study of T cell responses to AZD1222 COVID-19 vaccine. The table came from immunoSEQ multiplex PCR; TCRdb's copy has only in-frame clones and leaves some out. The sample has more than 85,000 clones, about four fifths seen once. The sequenced sample was peripheral blood, obtained on day 0 of AZD1222 vaccination. The source of these receptors is an adult in good health.

V is TRBV7-9 and J is TRBJ1-2; 9 nucleotides match TRBD1. Unmatched junction bases numbered 10, after V lost 4 bases and J lost 4 bases. CDR3 size: 16 residues. The germline V gene has CDR1 SEHNR and CDR2 FQNEAQ (reference sequence). Written as DNA, the CDR3 is TGTGCCAGCAGCTCCCCGGACAGGGGAGGGGCCTATGGCTACACCTTC. Residues: CASSSPDRGGAYGYTF.

The CDR3 spells CASRDNPGQVNQPQHF. The CDR3 DNA follows: TGTGCAAGTCGCGATAACCCGGGACAAGTGAATCAGCCCCAGCATTTT. This chain links TRBV12-2 with TRBJ1-5; no check of the table's D call, TRBD1, against the DNA was made. TRBV12-2 is given as a pseudogene. This CDR3 has 16 residues.

The chain carries TRBV19 and TRBJ1-1; D gene unclear. This CDR3 has 12 residues. Deletions cut 3 bases from V and 5 bases from J, with 7 bases between. The germline gives CDR1 LNHDA, CDR2 SQIVND (reference sequence). CDR3 DNA sequence: TGTGCCAGTAGTATTCTAGGGACTGAAGCTTTCTTT. It encodes CASSILGTEAFF.

This chain uses TRBV24-1 with TRBJ2-1; 10 bases map to TRBD2. Looked up from germline, CDR1 is KGHDR and CDR2 is SFDVKD. The CDR3 loop spans 18 amino acids. J gave up 4 bases and V 7 bases, and 15 bases lay outside the gene matches. The CDR3 nucleotides are TGTGCCACCAGGATTCAACCCTCATTAGCGGGGGGTTACAATGAGCAGTTCTTC. It codes for CATRIQPSLAGGYNEQFF.

V usage is TRBV6-5 and J usage is TRBJ1-2, with D tentatively TRBD1 (5 bases). CDR1 and CDR2 from the germline V gene are MNHEY and SVGAGI. The germline V and J ends were trimmed by 0 bases and 4 bases, with 9 bases remaining between them. CDR3 length equals 14 residues. The CDR3 DNA reads as TGTGCCAGCAGTTACTCGGCAGGGTTCTATGGCTACACCTTC. Its translation is CASSYSAGFYGYTF.

The rearrangement joins TRBV24-1 to TRBJ2-3; 15 bases match TRBD2. Unmatched junction bases numbered 4, after V lost 4 bases and J lost 0 bases. The CDR3 is 18 amino acids. Germline CDR1 is KGHDR and CDR2 is SFDVKD. The CDR3, as DNA: TGTGCCACCAGTGAGGGGACTAGCGGGAGGTCTAGCACAGATACGCAGTATTTT. This codes for CATSEGTSGRSSTDTQYF.

The chain employs TRBV28 and TRBJ2-2; 8 bases are shared with TRBD1. The CDR3 is 15 residues long. Germline assignment: CDR1 MDHEN and CDR2 SYDVKM. The trim removed 6 bases at V and 1 base at J, leaving 4 bases unmatched. CDR3: CASREGQENTGELFF. The CDR3 DNA is TGTGCCAGCAGGGAGGGACAGGAGAACACCGGGGAGCTGTTTTTT.

The rearrangement uses TRBV7-9 and TRBJ2-4, with D possibly TRBD2 on 5 matching bases. The V and J ends lost 5 bases and 9 bases respectively, with 17 bases between them. In germline, CDR1 is SEHNR, CDR2 FQNEAQ (reference sequence). This CDR3 contains 14 residues. The CDR3 protein is CASSPEALSGIQYF. CDR3 coding DNA: TGTGCCAGCAGCCCTGAAGCGCTCAGCGGCATTCAGTACTTC.

The chain links TRBV7-9 to TRBJ1-1; D remains ambiguous. The CDR3 is made up of 14 amino acids. From germline, CDR1 is SEHNR and CDR2 FQNEAQ (reference sequence). V lost 1 base, J lost 5 bases, and 11 bases lay in between. CDR3 nucleotide sequence: TGTGCCAGCAGCTTAGAGGGTTCGGTTACTGAAGCTTTCTTT. Protein product: CASSLEGSVTEAFF.

The chain is built from TRBV10-1 and TRBJ2-2; D remains unclear. CDR3 length: 13 amino acids. The germline V gene encodes CDR1 WNHNN and CDR2 SYGVQD (reference sequence). V lost 3 bases and J 2 bases, leaving 4 bases between the germline ends. CDR3 region: CASSDPNTGELFF. The DNA for the CDR3 is TGCGCCAGCAGTGATCCCAACACCGGGGAGCTGTTTTTT.

This chain uses TRBV10-1 with TRBJ2-4; D unclear. With 0 bases removed from V and 0 bases from J, the gap between germline ends came to 6 bases. This CDR3 region has 15 residues. The germline gives CDR1 WNHNN, CDR2 SYGVQD (reference sequence). Here the CDR3 DNA reads TGCGCCAGCAGTGAGTCAACCCTAGCCAAAAACATTCAGTACTTC. Its protein is CASSESTLAKNIQYF.

This chain joins TRBV24-1 and TRBJ2-3; TRBD2 matches 12 bases. This CDR3 has 16 amino acids. Unmatched junction bases numbered 4, after V lost 4 bases and J lost 3 bases. CDR1 and CDR2 from the germline V gene are KGHDR and SFDVKD. Here the CDR3 reads CATSDPTSGGTDTQYF. The CDR3 DNA sequence: TGTGCCACCAGTGACCCCACTAGCGGGGGGACAGATACGCAGTATTTT.

The rearrangement links TRBV9 to TRBJ1-3, with TRBD1 as a possible D gene (6 bases). The CDR3 is made up of 15 amino acids. V lost 3 bases to trimming and J lost 0 bases, with 10 bases between them. Germline V lookup: CDR1 SGDLS, CDR2 YYNGEE. The CDR3 is CASSATGRSGNTIYF. Here the CDR3 DNA reads TGTGCCAGCAGCGCTACAGGGCGCTCTGGAAACACCATATATTTT.

In nucleotides, the CDR3 is TGTGCCAGTAGTATAGATTCAGGGGCGACGATCAACTATGGCTACACCTTC. The encoded protein is CASSIDSGATINYGYTF. The rearrangement joins TRBV19 to TRBJ1-2; D perhaps matches TRBD1 (6 bases). V was shortened by 0 bases and J by 2 bases, with 16 bases between the two germline ends. CDR3 length: 17 amino acids. Germline CDR1 is LNHDA and CDR2 is SQIVND (reference sequence). Full variable domain (missing parts from reference TRBV19 and TRBJ1-2): DGGITQSPKYLFRKEGQNVTLSCEQNLNHDAMYWYRQDPGQGLRLIYYSQIVNDFQKGDIAEGYSVSREKKESFPLTVTSAQKNPTAFYLCASSIDSGATINYGYTFGSGTRLTVV.

This sequence joins TRBV28 and TRBJ1-3; maybe TRBD1 (5 bases). Germline V gene data show CDR1 as MDHEN and CDR2 as SYDVKM. Trimming took off 6 bases at V and 1 base at J, with 10 bases between the two ends. There are 14 residues in the CDR3. CDR3 nucleotide sequence: TGTGCCAGCAGGGCAGGGTGGTCTGGAAACACCATATATTTT. This gives the protein CASRAGWSGNTIYF.

The J gene is TRBJ1-5, the V gene TRBV7-2, with D unresolved. The CDR3 extends over 14 amino acids. Germline V gene data show CDR1 as SGHTA and CDR2 as FQGNSA. V dropped 1 base and J dropped 1 base, with 5 bases sitting between them. Here the CDR3 reads CASSLGRSNQPQHF. In nucleotides, the CDR3 is TGTGCCAGCAGCTTAGGACGGAGCAATCAGCCCCAGCATTTT.

The rearrangement joins TRBV7-8 to TRBJ2-7; D not certain. Germline CDR1 reads SGHVS; CDR2 reads FQNEAQ. This CDR3 contains 14 residues. Trimming left V 0 bases short and J 3 bases short, with 9 bases between. For the CDR3, the DNA is TGTGCCAGCAGCTTAGCGGTAGGTAACTACGAGCAGTACTTC. Residues: CASSLAVGNYEQYF.

J is TRBJ1-1 and V is TRBV3-1 (or the pseudogene TRBV3-2); possibly TRBD1 for D (6 bases). The ends were cut back, 4 bases at V and 8 bases at J, with 8 bases in the middle. In germline, CDR1 is LGHDT, CDR2 YNNKEL (reference sequence). This CDR3 has 11 residues. The CDR3 sequence: CASSPGQEAFF. CDR3 DNA: TGTGCCAGCAGCCCAGGACAGGAAGCTTTCTTT.

CDR3 DNA: TGTGCCAGCAGTTTGAGTAGTCCCGGTTGGGGTGAGCAGTTCTTC. Protein sequence: CASSLSSPGWGEQFF. The chain links TRBV28 to TRBJ2-1; D is ambiguous. CDR1 and CDR2 from the germline V gene are MDHEN and SYDVKM. Trimming left V 3 bases short and J 9 bases short, with 18 bases between. The CDR3 totals 15 residues.

This chain joins TRBV15 and TRBJ2-1; 8 nucleotides line up with TRBD1. CDR3 length: 14 residues. The germline CDR1 and CDR2 sequences are LNHNV and YYDKDF (reference sequence). Trimming removed 4 bases from V and 5 bases from J; junction bases left unmatched: 4. CDR3 sequence (DNA): TGTGCCACCAGCAACGGACAGGGAAACAATGAGCAGTTCTTC. Its translation is CATSNGQGNNEQFF.

The rearrangement joins TRBV6-5 to TRBJ1-6; D gene unclear. Trimming shortened V by 10 bases and J by 4 bases, and 8 bases separated the two germline ends. Germline CDR1 reads MNHEY; CDR2 reads SVGAGI. This CDR3 spans 12 amino acids. CDR3 nucleotides: TGTGCCACTGAAAAGTATAATTCACCCCTCCACTTT. Encoded protein: CATEKYNSPLHF.

The V gene is TRBV7-3, the J gene TRBJ2-6; 10 positions agree with TRBD1. The ends lost 4 bases at V and 0 bases at J; junction bases unmatched: 9. The germline CDR1 and CDR2 sequences are SGHTA and FQGTGA. This CDR3 is 19 amino acids long. The CDR3 spells CASSSTPGQGLSGANVLTF. DNA for the CDR3: TGTGCCAGCAGCTCCACGCCGGGACAGGGGCTCTCTGGGGCCAACGTCCTGACTTTC. The complete variable domain, with remaining parts taken from reference TRBV7-3 and TRBJ2-6, reads GAGVSQTPSNKVTEKGKYVELRCDPISGHTALYWYRQSLGQGPEFLIYFQGTGAADDSGLPNDRFFAVRPEGSVSTLKIQRTERGDSAVYLCASSSTPGQGLSGANVLTFGAGSRLTVL.

This chain joins TRBV4-1 and TRBJ1-6; D not resolved. The CDR3 runs 17 residues. Trimming stripped 0 bases from V and 4 bases from J, with 13 bases between. Germline CDR1 MGHRA, CDR2 YSYEKL. DNA of the CDR3: TGCGCCAGCAGCCAAGATCCGGGTTACGGGTATAATTCACCCCTCCACTTT. Amino acids: CASSQDPGYGYNSPLHF.

The chain uses TRBV28 and TRBJ2-7, with 9 bases lining up with TRBD1. The CDR3 length is 16 residues. Germline V CDR1 and CDR2: MDHEN, SYDVKM. The junction had 12 bases not matched to a gene; V was cut back by 5 bases and J by 4 bases. This chain's CDR3 is CASSGGKTDRGYEQYV. The CDR3 nucleotides read TGTGCCAGCAGTGGGGGGAAGACGGACAGGGGATACGAGCAGTACGTC.

This chain uses TRBV5-6 with TRBJ2-5; 7 bases match TRBD1. The germline CDR1 and CDR2 sequences are SGHDT and YYEEEE. Trimming removed 3 bases from V and 5 bases from J; junction bases left unmatched: 10. This CDR3 spans 15 amino acids. The CDR3 DNA is TGTGCCAGCAGCTATAGGGGGCTTGGTGGGGAGACCCAGTACTTC. Its translation is CASSYRGLGGETQYF.

In its sample, this clone was seen once. Sequence at one end of the junction differs from germline and may be a read error. The chain has TRBV7-7 and TRBJ2-1, with D possibly being TRBD1 (6 bases). Per germline, CDR1 SSHAT and CDR2 FNYEAQ (reference sequence). The CDR3 extends over 14 amino acids. This CDR3 is CASSSRDIYNEQFF. CDR3 nucleotides: TGTGCTAGCAGCTCTCGGGACATCTACAATGAGCAGTTCTTC.

This clone was found once. CDR3 coding DNA: TGCAGCGCCGCCGACAATGAGCAGTTCTTC. It encodes CSAADNEQFF. V gene TRBV29-1 combines with J gene TRBJ2-1; no firm D call. V was trimmed by 7 bases and J by 5 bases, leaving 6 bases between them. Looked up from germline, CDR1 is SQVTM and CDR2 is ANQGSEA. The CDR3 contains 10 residues.